This T cell receptor beta chain came from a study of blood T cell repertoires in COVID-19. Study-wide background: Acute-phase and convalescent COVID-19 samples originated in the United States, Italy and Spain.

TCRdb's copy holds only in-frame clones and misses some; the assay was immunoSEQ multiplex PCR. The sample holds a few hundred thousand clones, roughly 80% seen once. Germline V gives CDR1 MNHEY, CDR2 SVGEGT. The CDR3 has 16 amino acids. Unmatched junction bases numbered 13, after V lost 5 bases and J lost 7 bases. The sequenced sample consisted of peripheral blood. The origin of this receptor is a woman between 18 and 29 years old with acute or convalescent COVID-19. The chain employs TRBV6-2 or TRBV6-3 and TRBJ2-5; 10 nucleotides align to TRBD2. For the CDR3, the DNA is TGTGCCAGCAGTCAAGGAGTGCTAGCGGGAGTGGGGACCCAGTACTTC. Its translation: CASSQGVLAGVGTQYF.